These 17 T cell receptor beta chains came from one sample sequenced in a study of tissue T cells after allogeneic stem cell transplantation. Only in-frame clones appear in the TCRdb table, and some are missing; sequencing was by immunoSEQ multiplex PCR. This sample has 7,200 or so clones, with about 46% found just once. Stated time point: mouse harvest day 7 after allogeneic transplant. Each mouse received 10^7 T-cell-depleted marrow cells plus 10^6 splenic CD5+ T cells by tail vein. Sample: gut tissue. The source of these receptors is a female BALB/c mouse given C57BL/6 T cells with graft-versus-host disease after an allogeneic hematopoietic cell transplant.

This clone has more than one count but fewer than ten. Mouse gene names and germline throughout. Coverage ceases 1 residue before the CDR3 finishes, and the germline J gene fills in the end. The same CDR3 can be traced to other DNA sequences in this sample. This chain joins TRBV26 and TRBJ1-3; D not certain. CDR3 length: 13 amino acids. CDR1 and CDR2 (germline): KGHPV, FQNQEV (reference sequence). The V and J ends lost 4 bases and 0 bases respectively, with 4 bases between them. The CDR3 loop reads CASSQNSGNTLYF. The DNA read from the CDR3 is TGTGCCAGCAGTCAGAATTCTGGAAATACGCTCTAT.

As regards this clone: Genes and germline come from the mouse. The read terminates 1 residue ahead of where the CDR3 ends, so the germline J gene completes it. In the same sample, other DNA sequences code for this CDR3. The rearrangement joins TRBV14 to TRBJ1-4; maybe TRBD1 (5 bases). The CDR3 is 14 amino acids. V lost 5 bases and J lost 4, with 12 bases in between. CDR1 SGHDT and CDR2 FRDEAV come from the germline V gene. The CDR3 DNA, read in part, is TGTGCCAGCAGCAGGCAGGGTCTCAACGAAAGATTATTT. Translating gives CASSRQGLNERLF. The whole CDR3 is CASSRQGLNERLFF.

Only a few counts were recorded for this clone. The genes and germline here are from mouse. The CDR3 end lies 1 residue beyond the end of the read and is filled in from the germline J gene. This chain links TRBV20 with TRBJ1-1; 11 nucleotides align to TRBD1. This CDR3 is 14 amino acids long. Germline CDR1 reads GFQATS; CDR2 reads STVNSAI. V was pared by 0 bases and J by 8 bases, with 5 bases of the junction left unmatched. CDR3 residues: CGARDWDRGREVFF. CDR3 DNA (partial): TGTGGTGCTAGGGACTGGGACAGGGGGAGGGAAGTCTTC.

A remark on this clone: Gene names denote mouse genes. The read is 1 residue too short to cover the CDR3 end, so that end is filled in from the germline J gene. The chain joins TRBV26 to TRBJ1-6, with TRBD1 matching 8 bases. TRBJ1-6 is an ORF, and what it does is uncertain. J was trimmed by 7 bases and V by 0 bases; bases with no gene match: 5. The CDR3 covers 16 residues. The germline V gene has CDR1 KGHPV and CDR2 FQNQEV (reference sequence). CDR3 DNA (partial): TGTGCCAGCAGTCTGTCCTCAGGGGGCAGGAATTCGCCCCTCTAC. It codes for CASSLSSGGRNSPLY. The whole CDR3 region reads CASSLSSGGRNSPLYF.

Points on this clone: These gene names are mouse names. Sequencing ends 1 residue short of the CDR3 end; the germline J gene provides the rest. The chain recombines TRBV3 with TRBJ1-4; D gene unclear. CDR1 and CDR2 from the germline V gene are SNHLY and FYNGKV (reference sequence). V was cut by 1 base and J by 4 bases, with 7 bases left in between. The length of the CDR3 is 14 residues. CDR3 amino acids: CASSLGLFNERLFF. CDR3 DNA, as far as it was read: TGTGCCAGCAGCTTAGGACTCTTCAACGAAAGATTATTT.

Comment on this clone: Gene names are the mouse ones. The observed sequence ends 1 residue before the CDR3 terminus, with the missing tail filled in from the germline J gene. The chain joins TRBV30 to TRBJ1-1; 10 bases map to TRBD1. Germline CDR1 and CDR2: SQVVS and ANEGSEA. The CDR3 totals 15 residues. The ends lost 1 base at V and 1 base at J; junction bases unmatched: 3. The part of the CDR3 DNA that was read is TGTAGTTCTAGAGGGGGACAGGGGAGGAACACAGAAGTCTTC. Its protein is CSSRGGQGRNTEVF. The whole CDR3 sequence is CSSRGGQGRNTEVFF.

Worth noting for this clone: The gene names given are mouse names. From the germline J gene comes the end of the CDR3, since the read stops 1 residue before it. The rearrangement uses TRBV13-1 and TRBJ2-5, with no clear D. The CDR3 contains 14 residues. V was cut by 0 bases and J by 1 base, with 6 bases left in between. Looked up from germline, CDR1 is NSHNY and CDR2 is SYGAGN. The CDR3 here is CASSDGIYQDTQYF. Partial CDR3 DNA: TGTGCCAGCAGTGATGGGATCTACCAAGACACCCAGTAC.

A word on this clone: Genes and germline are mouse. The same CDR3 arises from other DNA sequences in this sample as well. CDR3 DNA (partial): TGTGCCAGCAGTCTGTTGAGGGGCTCAAACACCGGGCAGCTCTAC. Its translation: CASSLLRGSNTGQLY. The whole CDR3 protein is CASSLLRGSNTGQLYF. The chain has TRBV26 and TRBJ2-2; D possibly matches TRBD1 or TRBD2 (5 bases each). The CDR3 extends 1 residue past the end of the read, so its final part is completed from the germline J gene. This CDR3 region has 16 residues. Germline lookup yields CDR1 KGHPV and CDR2 FQNQEV (reference sequence). V was cut by 1 base and J by 0 bases, with 9 bases left in between. The full variable domain, completed using reference TRBV26 and TRBJ2-2, is NSKVIQTPRYLVKGQGQKAKMRCIPEKGHPVVFWYQQNKNNEFKFLINFQNQEVLQQIDMTEKRFSAECPSNSPCSLEIQSSEAGDSALYLCASSLLRGSNTGQLYFGEGSKLTVL.

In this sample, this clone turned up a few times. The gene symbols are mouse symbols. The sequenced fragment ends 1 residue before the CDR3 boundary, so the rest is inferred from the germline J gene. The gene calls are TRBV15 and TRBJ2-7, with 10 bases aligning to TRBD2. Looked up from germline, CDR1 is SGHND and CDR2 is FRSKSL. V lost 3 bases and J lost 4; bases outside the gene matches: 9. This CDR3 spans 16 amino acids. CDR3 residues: CASSLMAGLGVYEQYF. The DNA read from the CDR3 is TGTGCCAGCAGTTTGATGGCTGGACTGGGGGTTTATGAACAGTAC.

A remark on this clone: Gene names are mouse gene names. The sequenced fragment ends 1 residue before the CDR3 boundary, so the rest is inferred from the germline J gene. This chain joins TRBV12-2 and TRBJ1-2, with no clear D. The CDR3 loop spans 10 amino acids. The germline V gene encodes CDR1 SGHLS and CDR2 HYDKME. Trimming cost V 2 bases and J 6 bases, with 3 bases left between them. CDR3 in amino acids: CASSPADYTF. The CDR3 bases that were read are TGTGCCAGCTCTCCCGCCGACTACACC. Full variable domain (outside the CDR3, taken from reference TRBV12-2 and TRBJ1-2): NSGVVQSPRYIIKGKGERSILKCIPISGHLSVAWYQQTQGQELKFFIQHYDKMERDKGNLPSRFSVQQFDDYHSEMNMSALELEDSAVYFCASSPADYTFGSGTRLLVI.

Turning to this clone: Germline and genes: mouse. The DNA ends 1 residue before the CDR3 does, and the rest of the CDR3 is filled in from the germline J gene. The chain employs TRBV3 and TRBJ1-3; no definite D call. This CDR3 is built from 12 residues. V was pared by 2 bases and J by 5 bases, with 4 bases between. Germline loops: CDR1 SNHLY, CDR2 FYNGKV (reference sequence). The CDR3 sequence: CASSLYRNTLYF. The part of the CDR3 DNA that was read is TGTGCCAGCAGCTTATACAGAAATACGCTCTAT.

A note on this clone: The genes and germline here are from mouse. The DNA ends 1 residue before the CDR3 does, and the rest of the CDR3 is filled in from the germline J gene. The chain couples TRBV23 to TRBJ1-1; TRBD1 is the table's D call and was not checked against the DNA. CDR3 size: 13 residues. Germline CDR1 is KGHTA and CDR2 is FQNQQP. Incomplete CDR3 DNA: TGCTCCAGCAGTGGACAGACAAACACAGAAGTCTTC. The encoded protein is CSSSGQTNTEVF. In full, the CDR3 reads CSSSGQTNTEVFF.

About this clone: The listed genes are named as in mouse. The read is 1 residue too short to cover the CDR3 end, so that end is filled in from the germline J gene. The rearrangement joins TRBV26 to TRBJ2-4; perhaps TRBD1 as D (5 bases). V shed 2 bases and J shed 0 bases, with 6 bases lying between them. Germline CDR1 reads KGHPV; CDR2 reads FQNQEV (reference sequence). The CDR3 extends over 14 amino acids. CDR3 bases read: TGTGCCAGCAGTCTGAGGGGTAGTCAAAACACCTTGTAC. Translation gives CASSLRGSQNTLY. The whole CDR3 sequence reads CASSLRGSQNTLYF. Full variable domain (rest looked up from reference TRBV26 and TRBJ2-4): NSKVIQTPRYLVKGQGQKAKMRCIPEKGHPVVFWYQQNKNNEFKFLINFQNQEVLQQIDMTEKRFSAECPSNSPCSLEIQSSEAGDSALYLCASSLRGSQNTLYFGAGTRLSVL.

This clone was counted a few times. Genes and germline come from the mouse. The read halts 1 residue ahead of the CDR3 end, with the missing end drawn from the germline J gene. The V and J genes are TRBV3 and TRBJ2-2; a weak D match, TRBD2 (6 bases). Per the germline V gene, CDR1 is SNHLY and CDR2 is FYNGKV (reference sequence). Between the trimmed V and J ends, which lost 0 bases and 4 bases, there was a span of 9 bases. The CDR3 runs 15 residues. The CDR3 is CASSLAWGITGQLYF. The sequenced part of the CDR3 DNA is TGTGCCAGCAGCTTAGCGTGGGGGATCACCGGGCAGCTCTAC.

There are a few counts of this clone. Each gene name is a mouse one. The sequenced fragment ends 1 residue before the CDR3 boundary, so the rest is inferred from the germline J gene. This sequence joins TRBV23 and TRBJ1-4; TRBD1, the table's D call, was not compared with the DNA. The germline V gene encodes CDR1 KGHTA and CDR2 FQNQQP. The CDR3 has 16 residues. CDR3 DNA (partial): TGCTCCAGCAGTCAATCGGGGACAGGGGGCCGCGAAAGATTATTT. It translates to CSSSQSGTGGRERLF. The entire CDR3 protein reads CSSSQSGTGGRERLFF.

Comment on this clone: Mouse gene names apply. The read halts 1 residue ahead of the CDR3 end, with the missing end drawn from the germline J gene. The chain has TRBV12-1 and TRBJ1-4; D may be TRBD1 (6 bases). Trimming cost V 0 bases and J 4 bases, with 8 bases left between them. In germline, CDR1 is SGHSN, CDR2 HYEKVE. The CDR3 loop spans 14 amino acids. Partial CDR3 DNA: TGTGCCAGCTCTCTCGGGGACATCAACGAAAGATTATTT. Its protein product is CASSLGDINERLF. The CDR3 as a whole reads CASSLGDINERLFF.

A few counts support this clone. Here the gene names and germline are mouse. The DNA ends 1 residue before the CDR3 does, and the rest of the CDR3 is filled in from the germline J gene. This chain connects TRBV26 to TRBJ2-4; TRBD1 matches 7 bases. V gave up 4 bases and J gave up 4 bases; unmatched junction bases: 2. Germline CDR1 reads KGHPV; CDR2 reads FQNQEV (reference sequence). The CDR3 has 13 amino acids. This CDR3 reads CASSPGQKNTLYF. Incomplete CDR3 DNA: TGTGCCAGCAGTCCGGGACAGAAAAACACCTTGTAC.